This T cell receptor (beta chain) was captured by sequencing in a study of T cells after yellow fever vaccination. Across the study: Fractions of limited cellularity were prepared by means of SMART-Seq v4 Ultra Low Input. Study outcomes and limitations: Some clonotypes were seen in both the CD4 and the CD8 compartments. These made up a small share and likely arose from convergent recombination. Among primary-vaccination clones, most reappeared after the booster, at around 97% for CD4 and more than 85% for CD8.

TCRdb re-called the 5' RACE reads with MiXCR, one entry per CDR3 protein. The top ten hold about 3.5% of the sample, which has some 320,000 distinct CDR3 sequences, 7.5% to 9.5% seen once. This clonotype was detected ten times or more. Its matching antigen is unknown. This receptor was obtained from a man aged 18 to 35 who received the YFV17D yellow fever vaccine. This specimen was CD4+ T cells sorted from PBMCs, taken 5 days after the yellow fever booster vaccination.

CDR3 region: CASTAGTGELFF. DNA for the CDR3: TGTGCCTCCACGGCGGGGACCGGGGAGCTGTTTTTT. The chain has TRBV10-3 and TRBJ2-2, with D possibly being TRBD2 (6 bases). Per the germline V gene, CDR1 is ENHRY and CDR2 is SYGVKD. Trimming removed 11 bases at V and 5 bases at J, with 12 bases between. CDR3 length: 12 residues.